This TCR beta chain was captured by sequencing in a study of cytomegalovirus exposure and HLA in healthy donors. This PCR relied on a set of 60 Vbeta primers and 13 Jbeta primers. The table came from immunoSEQ multiplex PCR; TCRdb's copy has only in-frame clones and leaves some out. The repertoire holds some 150,000 clones, with about two thirds as singletons. CDR1 is GTSNPN and CDR2 is SVGIG in the germline V gene (reference sequence). CDR3 length: 16 residues. V was trimmed by 0 bases and J by 5 bases, leaving 17 bases between them. General study points: Apparent HLA restriction characterized most CMV-associated TCR beta chains in a later analysis. Per a later analysis, 18,000 or so TCR beta sequences showed association with HLA alleles at 0.05 false discovery rate.

This clone has just one count. Its antigen is unidentified. Sequencing was done on a sample of PBMCs. The sequence derives from a human donor in good health. This chain uses TRBV30 with TRBJ1-5; weak D call: TRBD1 (5 bases). CDR3 DNA: TGTGCCTGGAGTGTACGGGGGGGGATGTATTATCAGCCCCAGCATTTT. It is translated as CAWSVRGGMYYQPQHF. The full variable domain, completed using reference TRBV30 and TRBJ1-5, is SQTIHQWPATLVQPVGSPLSLECTVEGTSNPNLYWYRQAAGRGLQLLFYSVGIGQISSEVPQNLSASRPQDRQFILSSKKLLLSDSGFYLCAWSVRGGMYYQPQHFGDGTRLSIL.